This TCR beta chain was recorded in a study of spatial heterogeneity in lung cancer (dated by TCRdb to between 2018 and 2021). Some background on the complete study: Beta-chain transcripts were consistently detected in greater numbers than alpha-chain transcripts, which likely reflects a higher abundance of beta-chain transcripts. In the raw uncorrected reads, each unique combination of TCR and UMI appeared on average more than ten times. TCR alpha and beta repertoires were quantitatively compared across multiple tumor regions, matched nontumor lung and blood in non-small cell lung cancer. TCR repertoire features were related to nonsynonymous mutation counts determined by whole-exome sequencing of tumor tissue. Both alpha and beta chains were TCR-sequenced in samples taken at surgery, namely 220 tumor regions, 64 matched nontumor lung samples and about 58 PBMC samples.

Remarks on this clonotype: The clone's antigen remains unknown. No qualities accompany the bases; no much larger clone lies one base away.

Receptor amplification or capture employed 5' RACE. TCRdb records NextSeq 500 as the sequencer. To allow correction of PCR and sequencing errors, the TCR library protocol tagged every TCR cDNA molecule with a unique molecular identifier. Under the source paper's analysis protocol: TCR identification, UMI-based error correction and CDR3 extraction were performed with Decombinator tools. Expanded TCRs were defined as those above a frequency of 2 per 1,000, corresponding to the top 1% of the tumor frequency distribution. Rényi diversity was computed with the R vegan package after subsampling each repertoire 100 times to 5,000 TCRs. CDR3 similarity networks were constructed using string-kernel similarity of amino acid triplets, with links drawn between CDR3s whose pairwise similarity was above 0.82. The public reads were reprocessed in TCRdb via fastp at Q25 and MiXCR, keeping in-frame beta chains. Under each unique CDR3 protein, matching rows form one entry showing the most common genes and DNA. The authors' filters were not applied to this entry. The sample includes 35,000 to 55,000 distinct CDR3 sequences, with about 6.7% observed a single time. The ten largest make up 43% of the sample.

Taken with the paper, the label for time point translates to: sample taken at primary tumor resection. For TCR sequencing, whole RNA was extracted from tumor and nontumor lung tissue, or from cryopreserved PBMC samples, and no cell sorting was done. The donors were 65 to 85 patients from the lung TRACERx cohort who had early-stage, untreated non-small cell lung cancer. Patients were selected for TCR sequencing only if sufficient RNA was available from at least two tumor regions. V loses 6 bases, J loses 0 bases, and the germline ends lie 7 bases apart. The germline V gene encodes CDR1 KGHSH and CDR2 LQKENI. The CDR3 runs 13 amino acids, cysteine and phenylalanine included. CDR3 DNA only is kept here, 39 bases in frame from base 1. Study-level results and caveats: Ubiquitous expanded tumor TCRs showed up in blood more often at tumor resection than at routine follow-up. Additional single-cell paired TCR alpha and beta sequencing was considered necessary to confirm, at a functional level, the hypothesis that regional TCRs recognize regional mutations.

This chain is built from TRBV18 and TRBJ2-3, with the D gene call left open. The TCR comes from a female donor with early-stage non-small cell lung cancer. The material was PBMCs, obtained at surgery. The sequence in DNA is TGTGCCAGCTCGTCTACTAGCACAGATACGCAGTATTTT. The encoded protein is CASSSTSTDTQYF.